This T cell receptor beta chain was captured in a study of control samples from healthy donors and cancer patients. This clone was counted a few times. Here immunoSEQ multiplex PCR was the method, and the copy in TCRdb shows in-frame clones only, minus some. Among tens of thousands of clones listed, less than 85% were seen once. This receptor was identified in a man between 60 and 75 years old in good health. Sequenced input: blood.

CDR3 nucleotide sequence: TGCGCCAGCAGCCAAGGTACTAGCGGGGGGGCCGGGGGTGAGCAGTTCTTC. The encoded protein is CASSQGTSGGAGGEQFF. The chain recombines TRBV4-3 with TRBJ2-1, with 13 bases matching TRBD2. CDR1 is LGHNA and CDR2 is YSLEER in the germline V gene. J gave up 9 bases and V 1 base, and 9 bases lay outside the gene matches. The length of the CDR3 is 17 residues.